Listed below are T cell receptor beta chains from one sample, sequenced in a study of blood T cell repertoires in COVID-19. TCRdb keeps only in-frame clones here, not all; method: immunoSEQ multiplex PCR. The data show tens of thousands of clones, approximately 90% seen once. Source material: peripheral blood. Every receptor here comes from a man aged 50-60 years with COVID-19, enrolled during active disease. The CDR3 runs from the conserved cysteine through the conserved F or W. Fields, in order: CDR3 DNA, CDR3 protein, J gene, clone size, D gene, CDR3 length, V gene. The D gene is left open where the match is weak. Expanded clones get a size class; other rows say once, few or many, or leave the size out.

DNA: TGTGCCAGCAGCCACTGGGACATCACTGAAGCTTTCTTT
CDR3: CASSHWDITEAFF
J: TRBJ1-1
size: NA
D: NA
length: 13
V: TRBV3-1/TRBV3-2

DNA: TGCGCCAGCAGTGATGGGGGGCTAGCGGCTAGCGGGGAGCTGTTTTTT
CDR3: CASSDGGLAASGELFF
J: TRBJ2-2
size: NA
D: NA
length: 16
V: TRBV10-1

DNA: TGTGCCAGTAGTTTTTTCTCGACAGGTTCCTCTAAGGGCCAGCCCCAGCATTTT
CDR3: CASSFFSTGSSKGQPQHF
J: TRBJ1-5
size: NA
D: NA
length: 18
V: TRBV19

DNA: TGTGCCAGCAGTGAAACTAGCGTTATACAAGAGACCCAGTACTTC
CDR3: CASSETSVIQETQYF
J: TRBJ2-5
size: NA
D: TRBD2
length: 15
V: TRBV6-4

DNA: TGTGCCAGCCATCCGGGACAGGGGAACACTGAAGCTTTCTTT
CDR3: CASHPGQGNTEAFF
J: TRBJ1-1
size: NA
D: TRBD1
length: 14
V: TRBV6-5

DNA: TGTGCCAGTAGTGCCCTCCCGGGACAGGGAAAAACTGAAGCTTTCTTT
CDR3: CASSALPGQGKTEAFF
J: TRBJ1-1
size: NA
D: TRBD1
length: 16
V: TRBV19

DNA: TGCGCCAGCAGACCCCAGGGACAGAACACTGAAGCTTTCTTT
CDR3: CASRPQGQNTEAFF
J: TRBJ1-1
size: NA
D: NA
length: 14
V: TRBV5-1

DNA: TGTGCCAGCAGGCTGAGGACAGGGGTTATAGATGAGCAGTTCTTC
CDR3: CASRLRTGVIDEQFF
J: TRBJ2-1
size: NA
D: TRBD1
length: 15
V: TRBV28

DNA: TGTGCCAGCAGTTTTGTCAGGGCTAGCGGGAGTTACAATGAGCAGTTCTTC
CDR3: CASSFVRASGSYNEQFF
J: TRBJ2-1
size: NA
D: TRBD2
length: 17
V: TRBV28

DNA: TGTGCCAGCAGTCCCTTGCGGGGGGGTAATGAGCAGTTCTTC
CDR3: CASSPLRGGNEQFF
J: TRBJ2-1
size: NA
D: TRBD2
length: 14
V: TRBV2

DNA: TGTGCCAGTAGTAGGAGGGAGGGCCAGGGAGGGACCCAGTACTTC
CDR3: CASSRREGQGGTQYF
J: TRBJ2-5
size: NA
D: TRBD2
length: 15
V: TRBV19

DNA: TGTGCCAGCACCTCCGGTAGTGCAGAGACCCAGTACTTC
CDR3: CASTSGSAETQYF
J: TRBJ2-5
size: NA
D: NA
length: 13
V: TRBV6-5

DNA: TGTGCCAGCAGCCGCGGGACCAACAATGAGCAGTTCTTC
CDR3: CASSRGTNNEQFF
J: TRBJ2-1
size: once
D: NA
length: 13
V: TRBV7-3

DNA: TGTGCCAGCAGTTTTTCGTATCAGGGGGCGGGAGCCCTGACCTACGAGCAGTACTTC
CDR3: CASSFSYQGAGALTYEQYF
J: TRBJ2-7
size: NA
D: NA
length: 19
V: TRBV28

DNA: TGCGCCAGCAGCCGAGGCGGAGGGCAGCCCGGAAACACCATATATTTT
CDR3: CASSRGGGQPGNTIYF
J: TRBJ1-3
size: NA
D: NA
length: 16
V: TRBV4-3

DNA: TGCGCCAGCAGCGAAACGGGACTTTGCTACGAGCAGTACTTC
CDR3: CASSETGLCYEQYF
J: TRBJ2-7
size: NA
D: NA
length: 14
V: TRBV10-1